The rows below give T cell receptor beta chains drawn from one sample of a study of T-cell reconstitution after alpha-beta-depleted transplantation in children. TCRdb passed the PCR reads through MiXCR, listing each CDR3 protein once. This sample carries approximately 350,000 distinct CDR3 sequences, around 15% of them seen once, and the ten largest clones take around 38%. The source was PBMCs, mostly from graft donor cells, collected 360 days after TCRalphabeta/CD19-depleted stem cell transplant. The receptors here all came from a male patient aged 2 to 9 who had a stem cell transplant for acute lymphoblastic leukemia, so the T cells may come from the graft donor. CDR3s include the opening cysteine and the closing phenylalanine or tryptophan. A D gene is named only where the DNA matches it firmly. Where a row states a size, it is once, few, many or the class of an expanded clone; other rows omit it.

d_call j_call v_call clone_size cdr3_aa cdr3_nt
- TRBJ2-7 TRBV10-3 many CAVGFSSYEQYF TGTGCCGTTGGGTTCTCATCCTACGAGCAGTACTTC
- TRBJ1-5 TRBV5-6 - CASSFTGTDQPQHF TGTGCCAGCAGCTTTACAGGGACGGATCAGCCCCAGCATTTT
- TRBJ2-1 TRBV28 few CASSRIEDNEQFF TGTGCCAGCAGCCGAATCGAGGACAATGAGCAGTTCTTC
TRBD2 TRBJ2-3 TRBV24-1 - CATSDRRSGTSNTQYF TGTGCCACCAGTGATCGACGGTCCGGGACTAGCAACACGCAGTATTTT
- TRBJ2-7 TRBV20-1 few CSAKPAVRDEQYF TGCAGTGCCAAGCCCGCAGTGAGGGACGAGCAGTACTTC
- TRBJ1-3 TRBV5-1 - CASSLGQGNTIYF TGCGCCAGCAGCTTAGGACAAGGAAACACCATATATTTT
TRBD2 TRBJ2-3 TRBV27 - CASKTSGRGADTQYF TGTGCCAGCAAGACTAGCGGGAGGGGCGCAGATACGCAGTATTTT
- TRBJ2-3 TRBV21-1 many CASSKLDRHTDTQYF TGTGCCAGCAGCAAGTTGGACAGGCACACAGATACGCAGTATTTT
- TRBJ2-5 TRBV20-1 few CSASLAGETQYF TGCAGTGCTAGTCTAGCAGGGGAGACCCAGTACTTC
- TRBJ2-7 TRBV7-9 many CASSLYPGSYEQYF TGTGCCAGCAGCTTATATCCGGGTTCCTACGAGCAGTACTTC
TRBD1 TRBJ2-3 TRBV4-3 many CASSHREGQGSGRDTDTQYF TGCGCCAGCAGCCATCGAGAGGGACAGGGGAGTGGAAGGGACACAGATACGCAGTATTTT
- TRBJ2-1 TRBV27 few CASSQRTYSYNEQFF TGTGCCAGCAGCCAGAGGACCTACTCCTACAATGAGCAGTTCTTC
- TRBJ1-1 TRBV6-5 - CASSSLDTEAFF TGTGCCAGCAGCTCTTTGGACACTGAAGCTTTCTTT
TRBD2 TRBJ2-1 TRBV5-1 many CASNPGLAGNNEQFF TGCGCCAGCAACCCAGGACTAGCGGGCAACAATGAGCAGTTCTTC
- TRBJ2-5 TRBV21-1 many CASSPRVGAEETQYF TGTGCCAGCAGCCCTCGGGTGGGGGCCGAGGAGACCCAGTACTTC
- TRBJ2-2 TRBV4-3 - CASSHGGLANTGELFF TGCGCCAGCAGCCATGGAGGGCTGGCGAACACCGGGGAGCTGTTTTTT
- TRBJ2-5 TRBV3-1 - CASSQGRGTQYF TGTGCCAGCAGCCAAGGGAGGGGGACCCAGTACTTC
TRBD2 TRBJ2-3 TRBV24-1 - CATSDLTTSRGVDTQYF TGTGCCACCAGTGATTTGACTACTAGCCGGGGGGTGGATACGCAGTATTTT
- TRBJ1-5 TRBV7-2 few CASSLFKLNQPQHF TGTGCCAGCAGCTTATTCAAACTTAATCAGCCCCAGCATTTT
TRBD1 TRBJ2-2 TRBV18 - CASSPRQGDTGELFF TGTGCCAGCTCACCGAGACAGGGTGACACCGGGGAGCTGTTTTTT
TRBD1 TRBJ1-4 TRBV20-1 few CSVGTDTNEKLFF TGCAGTGTCGGGACAGACACCAATGAAAAACTGTTTTTT
TRBD2 TRBJ2-7 TRBV11-2 few CASSLDLAVGPYEQYF TGTGCCAGCAGCTTAGATCTAGCGGTCGGGCCGTACGAGCAGTACTTC
- TRBJ1-4 TRBV5-1 - CASSQTTGNEKLFF TGCGCCAGCAGCCAAACCACAGGGAATGAAAAACTGTTTTTT
TRBD1 TRBJ2-4 TRBV7-8 - CASSPQTGGLDKNIQYF TGTGCCAGCAGCCCCCAGACAGGGGGCCTCGATAAAAACATTCAGTACTTC
TRBD1 TRBJ1-1 TRBV7-9 - CASSLVDRVLNTEAFF TGTGCCAGCAGCTTAGTGGACAGGGTACTGAACACTGAAGCTTTCTTT
TRBD2 TRBJ2-3 TRBV4-3 - CASSQDGLAGGDTQYF TGCGCCAGCAGCCAAGATGGACTAGCGGGAGGAGATACGCAGTATTTT
- TRBJ2-3 TRBV12-3/TRBV12-4 many CASSFRMDTQYF TGTGCCAGCAGTTTCAGGATGGATACGCAGTATTTT